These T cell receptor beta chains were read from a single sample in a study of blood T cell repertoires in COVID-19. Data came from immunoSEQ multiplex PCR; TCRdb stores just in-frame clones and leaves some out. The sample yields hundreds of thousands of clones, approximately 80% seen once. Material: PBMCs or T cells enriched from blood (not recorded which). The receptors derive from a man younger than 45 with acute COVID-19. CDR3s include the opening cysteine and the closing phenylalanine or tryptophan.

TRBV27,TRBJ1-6,CASSLWQGNSPLHF
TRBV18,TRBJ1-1,CTSSPGGINTEAFF
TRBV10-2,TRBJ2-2,CASRQGAPGELFF
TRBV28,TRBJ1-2,CASSLAQAPYGYTF
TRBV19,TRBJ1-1,CASTKTGVLTEAFF
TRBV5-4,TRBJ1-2,CASSPSAGRGYTF
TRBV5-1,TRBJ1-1,CASSFGDSHTEAFF
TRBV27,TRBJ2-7,CASSPTGLAGGHEQYF
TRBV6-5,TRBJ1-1,CATSEGWGTEAFF
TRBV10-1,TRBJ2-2,CASSLTSLRTGELFF
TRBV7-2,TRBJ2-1,CASSLGYAGGEQFF
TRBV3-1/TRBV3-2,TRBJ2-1,CASSQDLASREQFF
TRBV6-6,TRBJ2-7,CASSDRAHEQYF
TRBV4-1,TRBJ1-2,CASSQEGFMGGPNGYTF
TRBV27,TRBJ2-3,CASSPSAGYTQYF
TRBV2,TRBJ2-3,CASGLVADTQYF
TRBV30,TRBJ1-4,CAWRNRGANEKLFF
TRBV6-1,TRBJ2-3,CASSESRTKLTDTQYF
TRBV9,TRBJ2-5,CASTSGGSQETQYF
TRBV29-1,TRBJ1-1,CSVGWGHLNTEAFF
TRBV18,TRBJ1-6,CASSQITGGASYNSPLHF
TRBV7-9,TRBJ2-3,CASSSLAGSTDTQYF
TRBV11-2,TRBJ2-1,CASTRGMGSGAGEQFF
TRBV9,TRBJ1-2,CASSVGQGKGYGYTF
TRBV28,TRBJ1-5,CAIEKGGNQPQHF